These T cell receptor beta chains were read from a single sample in a study of cytomegalovirus exposure and HLA in healthy donors. This table comes from immunoSEQ multiplex PCR, and its TCRdb copy is limited to in-frame clones, with some not included. This sample has under 200,000 clones, with over 65% found just once. Sample: PBMCs. The receptor source for this set is a woman aged 25 to 39 in good health and CMV-seronegative. CDR3s include the opening cysteine and the closing phenylalanine or tryptophan. D genes are given only for firm matches. Size values are once, few and many counts, or a class for expanded clones, and some rows have none.

j_gene,v_gene,d_gene,abundance,CDR3nt,CDR3aa
TRBJ2-7,TRBV5-4,TRBD2,.,TGTGCCAGCAGAACGGGACTAGCGGGACGCTCCTACGAGCAGTACTTC,CASRTGLAGRSYEQYF
TRBJ1-2,TRBV5-5,.,.,TGTGCCAGCAGCTTGGGGCAGGGGAACTATGGCTACACCTTC,CASSLGQGNYGYTF
TRBJ1-1,TRBV10-2,.,once,TGCGCCAGCAGATTATCCGGGACACTCAAACGAGGAGCTTTCTTT,CASRLSGTLKRGAFF
TRBJ2-7,TRBV27,.,.,TGTGCCAGCAGTTTAAGGCCAGCGAACTCCTACGAGCAGTACTTC,CASSLRPANSYEQYF
TRBJ2-7,TRBV5-4,.,few,TGTGCCAGCAGCTTCGGTCAGGGAGGCGAGAGCGAGCAGTACTTC,CASSFGQGGESEQYF
TRBJ1-2,TRBV18,.,few,TGTGCCAGCTCACCATCCGGAGGCTACGAAGGCTACACCTTC,CASSPSGGYEGYTF
TRBJ1-6,TRBV6-5,.,.,TGTGCCAGCAGTTACTTGGAGACAGCCAATTCACCCCTCCACTTT,CASSYLETANSPLHF
TRBJ1-2,TRBV7-3,.,few,TGTGCCAGCAGCTTTGAAGGAGTTAGTGTCTATGGCTACACCTTC,CASSFEGVSVYGYTF
TRBJ2-3,TRBV27,.,.,TGTGCCAGCAGGGGATCAGGGGCAGATACGCAGTATTTT,CASRGSGADTQYF
TRBJ2-4,TRBV5-4,TRBD1,.,TGTGCCAGCAGCTTTACAGGGGGTAACATTCAGTACTTC,CASSFTGGNIQYF
TRBJ1-2,TRBV2,.,few,TGTGCCAGCAGTGTGGCAGGTTATGGCTACACCTTC,CASSVAGYGYTF
TRBJ2-1,TRBV2,TRBD2,.,TGTGCCAGCATGAGGCTAGCGGGAGGCCCAAATGAGCAGTTCTTC,CASMRLAGGPNEQFF
TRBJ2-1,TRBV7-2,TRBD2,.,TGTGCCAGCACTCTTAGACTAGCGGGAGCGAGGGGTGAGCAGTTCTTC,CASTLRLAGARGEQFF
TRBJ2-3,TRBV7-2,.,once,TGTGCCAGCAGCGTAGGCCTAGGCACAGATACGCAGTATTTT,CASSVGLGTDTQYF
TRBJ1-3,TRBV5-1,TRBD1,.,TGCGCCAGCAGCCCAGGGGGCACCAGCTCTGGAAACACCATATATTTT,CASSPGGTSSGNTIYF
TRBJ2-7,TRBV11-2,TRBD2,.,TGTGCCAGCAGCTTGTTACTAGCGGGCTCCTACGAGCAGTACTTC,CASSLLLAGSYEQYF
TRBJ2-1,TRBV11-3,.,.,TGTGCCAGCAGCTCCTCAACAGGGCACAATGAGCAGTTCTTC,CASSSSTGHNEQFF
TRBJ1-1,TRBV19,TRBD1,once,TGTGCCAGTAGTATTCAGGGGGCGGCCACTGAGGCTTTCTTT,CASSIQGAATEAFF
TRBJ2-7,TRBV9,.,.,TGTGCCAGCAGCGCGGGGGTGCAACCCTACGAGCAGTACTTC,CASSAGVQPYEQYF
TRBJ1-5,TRBV2,.,few,TGTGCCAGCAGTTCCGACAGCAGCAATCAGCCCCAGCATTTT,CASSSDSSNQPQHF
TRBJ2-7,TRBV7-8,.,.,TGTGCCAGCAGCCGACAGGTGCGCTCCTACGAGCAGTACTTC,CASSRQVRSYEQYF
TRBJ2-1,TRBV27,.,.,TGTGCCAGCAGTTTACTACCTCAGGTCAATGAGCAGTTCTTC,CASSLLPQVNEQFF
TRBJ2-7,TRBV5-1,.,once,TGCGCCAGCAGCTTGCGTATATCAGACTACACCTACGAGCAGTACTTC,CASSLRISDYTYEQYF
TRBJ2-1,TRBV7-3,TRBD2,.,TGTGCCAGCAGCTTTTATGGGCTAGCGGACAATGAGCAGTTCTTC,CASSFYGLADNEQFF
TRBJ1-2,TRBV6-5,.,.,TGTGCCAGCAGTCCTGACGGGATCTATGGCTACACCTTC,CASSPDGIYGYTF
TRBJ1-2,TRBV5-6,.,.,TGTGCCAGCAGCCCGTGGACGGGGGGTCATGGCTACACCTTC,CASSPWTGGHGYTF
TRBJ1-6,TRBV25-1,.,.,TGTGCCAGCCCCGAGACAGGCGCGATCTATAATTCACCCCTCCACTTT,CASPETGAIYNSPLHF
TRBJ1-2,TRBV30,TRBD1,once,TGTGCCTGGACCACAGGACAGGGGTTCTATGGCTACACCTTC,CAWTTGQGFYGYTF
TRBJ1-3,TRBV19,.,once,TGTGCCAGTATATCTAGTGGAAACACCATATATTTT,CASISSGNTIYF
TRBJ1-4,TRBV5-1,TRBD1,.,TGCGCCAGCAGATTGGACAGGGGGCAGGGGGAAAAACTGTTTTTT,CASRLDRGQGEKLFF
TRBJ2-7,TRBV18,TRBD1,.,TGTGCCAGCTCATATCCGGACAGGGACGAGCAGTACTTC,CASSYPDRDEQYF
TRBJ1-2,TRBV30,TRBD1,.,TGTGCCTGGGAAGGGTGGACAGGTAGTGGCTACACCTTC,CAWEGWTGSGYTF
TRBJ2-7,TRBV7-6,.,.,TGTGCCAGCAGCTTTACAGAAAGAACCACCTACGAGCAGTACTTC,CASSFTERTTYEQYF
TRBJ1-4,TRBV7-9,TRBD1,few,TGTGCCAGCAGCTGGACAGGGAGTAATGAAAAACTGTTTTTT,CASSWTGSNEKLFF
TRBJ1-2,TRBV6-1,.,once,TGTGCCAGCAGTGATGTAGTCTATGGCTACACCTTC,CASSDVVYGYTF
TRBJ1-2,TRBV7-8,TRBD1,.,TGTGCCAGCAGCTTAGCGGGACAGAGCTATGGCTACACCTTC,CASSLAGQSYGYTF
TRBJ2-2,TRBV15,.,once,TGTGCCACCAGCAGAGTAGAGGTACTGACCGGGGAGCTGTTTTTT,CATSRVEVLTGELFF
TRBJ2-1,TRBV10-1,TRBD2,.,TGCGCCAGCGGACTAGCGGGTGGCTCCTACAATGAGCAGTTCTTC,CASGLAGGSYNEQFF
TRBJ2-1,TRBV15,TRBD2,.,TGTGCCACCAGCAGAGGGGGGACTAGCGGAACCTCCTACAATGAGCAGTTCTTC,CATSRGGTSGTSYNEQFF
TRBJ2-7,TRBV7-9,TRBD1,.,TGTGCCAGCAGCCCCGGGACAGGGGGGAAATCCTACGAGCAGTACTTC,CASSPGTGGKSYEQYF
TRBJ2-1,TRBV7-9,TRBD1,.,TGTGCCAGCAGCGCCGACACAGGGGACAATGAGCAGTTCTTC,CASSADTGDNEQFF
TRBJ2-3,TRBV5-1,.,.,TGCGCCAGCAGAACTGGACAGTCTAGCACAGATACGCAGTATTTT,CASRTGQSSTDTQYF
TRBJ1-4,TRBV19,TRBD1,.,TGTGCCAGTAACCGGGACAGACTTAATGAAAAACTGTTTTTT,CASNRDRLNEKLFF
TRBJ2-5,TRBV5-1,.,.,TGCGCCAGCAGCTTGCACAGGCGAGAGGCCCAGTACTTC,CASSLHRREAQYF
TRBJ1-1,TRBV6-1,.,.,TGTGCCAGCAGCCCCAGGGGTGTAGGGACTGAAGCTTTCTTT,CASSPRGVGTEAFF
TRBJ2-1,TRBV5-6,TRBD2,.,TGTGCCAGCAGGCAACCAGGACTAGCGGGATTTGTAAGCGACAATGAGCAGTTCTTC,CASRQPGLAGFVSDNEQFF
TRBJ2-4,TRBV2,.,.,TGTGCCAGTGTTTTTCTAGCCAAAAACATTCAGTACTTC,CASVFLAKNIQYF